Listed below are T cell receptor beta chains from one sample, sequenced in a study of cytomegalovirus exposure and HLA in healthy donors. Profiled with immunoSEQ multiplex PCR; TCRdb holds only in-frame clones, not every one. The sample lists under 150,000 clones, 75% to 85% occurring once. Sequenced sample: PBMCs. The receptors were sampled from a woman aged 40-49 years in good health and CMV-seropositive. Each CDR3 is given with its conserved first and last residue. The D gene is left open where the match is weak. Size is stated for part of the rows, as once, few or many counts, or as a class when the clone is expanded.

clone_size: NA
j_call: TRBJ2-7
v_call: TRBV2
d_call: TRBD2
cdr3_aa: CASAGTSENYEQYF
cdr3_nt: TGTGCCAGTGCTGGGACTAGCGAAAACTACGAGCAGTACTTC

clone_size: NA
j_call: TRBJ1-4
v_call: TRBV9
d_call: TRBD1
cdr3_aa: CASSTGQGGTNEKLFF
cdr3_nt: TGTGCCAGCAGCACGGGACAGGGGGGAACTAATGAAAAACTGTTTTTT

clone_size: NA
j_call: TRBJ2-5
v_call: TRBV9
d_call: NA
cdr3_aa: CASSVGGSQETQYF
cdr3_nt: TGTGCCAGCAGCGTAGGTGGGAGCCAAGAGACCCAGTACTTC

clone_size: once
j_call: TRBJ1-2
v_call: TRBV27
d_call: NA
cdr3_aa: CASEPTPGYTF
cdr3_nt: TGTGCCAGCGAGCCAACCCCCGGCTACACCTTC

clone_size: NA
j_call: TRBJ1-5
v_call: TRBV30
d_call: NA
cdr3_aa: CAWSVPHGAFNQPQHF
cdr3_nt: TGTGCCTGGAGTGTACCCCACGGAGCCTTCAACCAGCCCCAGCATTTT

clone_size: NA
j_call: TRBJ2-7
v_call: TRBV19
d_call: TRBD2
cdr3_aa: CASSHRGVDEQYF
cdr3_nt: TGTGCCAGTAGCCACCGGGGGGTCGACGAGCAGTACTTC

clone_size: NA
j_call: TRBJ1-5
v_call: TRBV6-5
d_call: TRBD1
cdr3_aa: CASSYSSQGANQPQHF
cdr3_nt: TGTGCCAGCAGTTACTCGAGCCAGGGGGCGAATCAGCCCCAGCATTTT

clone_size: NA
j_call: TRBJ1-5
v_call: TRBV28
d_call: NA
cdr3_aa: CASSSRGNQPQHF
cdr3_nt: TGTGCCAGCAGTAGCCGGGGCAATCAGCCCCAGCATTTT

clone_size: NA
j_call: TRBJ2-7
v_call: TRBV4-2
d_call: TRBD1
cdr3_aa: CASSQGTGATYEQYF
cdr3_nt: TGTGCCAGCAGCCAAGGGACAGGGGCCACCTACGAGCAGTACTTC

clone_size: NA
j_call: TRBJ2-7
v_call: TRBV25-1
d_call: NA
cdr3_aa: CASSRGISYEQYF
cdr3_nt: TGTGCCAGCAGTAGGGGGATCTCCTACGAGCAGTACTTC

clone_size: NA
j_call: TRBJ1-2
v_call: TRBV5-1
d_call: NA
cdr3_aa: CASSPGFNYGYTF
cdr3_nt: TGCGCCAGCAGCCCCGGGTTTAACTATGGCTACACCTTC

clone_size: NA
j_call: TRBJ2-1
v_call: TRBV2
d_call: NA
cdr3_aa: CASSYRAATLFEQFF
cdr3_nt: TGTGCCAGCAGTTACAGGGCCGCGACCCTGTTTGAGCAGTTCTTC

clone_size: NA
j_call: TRBJ2-3
v_call: TRBV19
d_call: NA
cdr3_aa: CASSIDRGRTQYF
cdr3_nt: TGTGCCAGTAGTATAGATCGAGGGCGCACGCAGTATTTT

clone_size: NA
j_call: TRBJ2-7
v_call: TRBV7-9
d_call: NA
cdr3_aa: CASSSNYEQYF
cdr3_nt: TGTGCCAGCAGCTCTAACTACGAGCAGTACTTC

clone_size: NA
j_call: TRBJ2-1
v_call: TRBV27
d_call: NA
cdr3_aa: CASSLLTEAPNNEQFF
cdr3_nt: TGTGCCAGCAGTTTATTAACGGAGGCCCCTAATAATGAGCAGTTCTTC

clone_size: NA
j_call: TRBJ2-7
v_call: TRBV6-5
d_call: NA
cdr3_aa: CASRQGLHSYEQYF
cdr3_nt: TGTGCCAGCAGACAGGGCCTACACTCCTACGAGCAGTACTTC

clone_size: NA
j_call: TRBJ2-1
v_call: TRBV7-9
d_call: TRBD2
cdr3_aa: CASSLALAGGLYNEQFF
cdr3_nt: TGTGCCAGCAGCTTAGCGCTCGCGGGAGGTCTGTACAATGAGCAGTTCTTC

clone_size: few
j_call: TRBJ2-3
v_call: TRBV28
d_call: NA
cdr3_aa: CASYRGGTDTQYF
cdr3_nt: TGTGCCAGCTACAGGGGAGGTACAGATACGCAGTATTTT

clone_size: once
j_call: TRBJ2-1
v_call: TRBV5-5
d_call: NA
cdr3_aa: CASSLEAYYNEQFF
cdr3_nt: TGTGCCAGCAGCTTGGAAGCCTACTACAATGAGCAGTTCTTC

clone_size: NA
j_call: TRBJ1-1
v_call: TRBV2
d_call: NA
cdr3_aa: CAGQGWNTEAFF
cdr3_nt: TGTGCCGGCCAGGGGTGGAACACTGAAGCTTTCTTT

clone_size: NA
j_call: TRBJ1-2
v_call: TRBV28
d_call: NA
cdr3_aa: CASSSGTGVYGYTF
cdr3_nt: TGTGCCAGCAGTTCTGGAACCGGGGTCTATGGCTACACCTTC

clone_size: NA
j_call: TRBJ2-5
v_call: TRBV10-1
d_call: TRBD2
cdr3_aa: CASSRLAGGQETQYF
cdr3_nt: TGCGCCAGCAGTCGGCTAGCGGGAGGCCAAGAGACCCAGTACTTC

clone_size: once
j_call: TRBJ2-5
v_call: TRBV5-1
d_call: TRBD2
cdr3_aa: CASTREGLGTQYF
cdr3_nt: TGCGCCAGCACCCGGGAGGGGCTTGGGACCCAGTACTTC

clone_size: NA
j_call: TRBJ2-3
v_call: TRBV7-9
d_call: NA
cdr3_aa: CSSSPTGRNTDTQYF
cdr3_nt: TGTTCCAGCAGTCCTACAGGGAGAAACACAGATACGCAGTATTTT

clone_size: NA
j_call: TRBJ2-7
v_call: TRBV7-2
d_call: NA
cdr3_aa: CASSLRGSYGEQYF
cdr3_nt: TGTGCCAGCAGCTTAAGAGGGAGTTACGGCGAGCAGTACTTC

clone_size: NA
j_call: TRBJ2-4
v_call: TRBV11-2
d_call: TRBD1
cdr3_aa: CASSLATGQNIQYF
cdr3_nt: TGTGCCAGCAGCCTGGCGACAGGGCAGAACATTCAGTACTTC

clone_size: many
j_call: TRBJ2-7
v_call: TRBV28
d_call: NA
cdr3_aa: CASSALAGSSYEQYF
cdr3_nt: TGTGCCAGCAGTGCCCTAGCTGGTAGCTCCTACGAGCAGTACTTC

clone_size: once
j_call: TRBJ2-5
v_call: TRBV30
d_call: NA
cdr3_aa: CAWSVLAGTQYF
cdr3_nt: TGTGCCTGGAGTGTACTAGCAGGGACCCAGTACTTC

clone_size: NA
j_call: TRBJ2-7
v_call: TRBV27
d_call: TRBD1
cdr3_aa: CASSSSNRDRNYEQYF
cdr3_nt: TGTGCCAGCAGTTCGAGCAACCGGGACAGAAATTACGAGCAGTACTTC

clone_size: once
j_call: TRBJ2-1
v_call: TRBV6-6
d_call: TRBD2
cdr3_aa: CASSYPSGSHFEQFF
cdr3_nt: TGTGCCAGCAGTTACCCTAGCGGGAGTCACTTTGAGCAGTTCTTC

clone_size: NA
j_call: TRBJ1-5
v_call: TRBV6-6
d_call: TRBD1
cdr3_aa: CASSWDRASNQPQHF
cdr3_nt: TGTGCCAGCAGTTGGGACAGGGCTAGCAATCAGCCCCAGCATTTT

clone_size: once
j_call: TRBJ2-1
v_call: TRBV9
d_call: NA
cdr3_aa: CASSVGGHNEQFF
cdr3_nt: TGTGCCAGCAGCGTAGGGGGGCACAATGAGCAGTTCTTC

clone_size: NA
j_call: TRBJ2-7
v_call: TRBV28
d_call: TRBD2
cdr3_aa: CASSRSGSPFGEQYF
cdr3_nt: TGTGCCAGCAGCCGTAGCGGGAGTCCCTTTGGAGAGCAGTACTTC

clone_size: NA
j_call: TRBJ2-6
v_call: TRBV4-1
d_call: TRBD2
cdr3_aa: CASSQGTRLSGANVLTF
cdr3_nt: TGCGCCAGCAGCCAAGGGACTAGACTCTCTGGGGCCAACGTCCTGACTTTC

clone_size: NA
j_call: TRBJ2-3
v_call: TRBV2
d_call: NA
cdr3_aa: CASKQSSTDTQYF
cdr3_nt: TGTGCCAGCAAACAGAGTTCTACAGATACGCAGTATTTT

clone_size: NA
j_call: TRBJ2-1
v_call: TRBV7-8
d_call: TRBD2
cdr3_aa: CASRDSGRNYNEQFF
cdr3_nt: TGTGCCAGCAGAGATAGCGGGAGGAATTACAATGAGCAGTTCTTC

clone_size: NA
j_call: TRBJ1-1
v_call: TRBV5-5
d_call: NA
cdr3_aa: CASSLWGAEAFF
cdr3_nt: TGTGCCAGCTCCCTCTGGGGCGCTGAAGCTTTCTTT

clone_size: NA
j_call: TRBJ2-1
v_call: TRBV29-1
d_call: TRBD1
cdr3_aa: CSVNPGQGYYNEQFF
cdr3_nt: TGCAGCGTAAACCCGGGACAGGGTTACTACAATGAGCAGTTCTTC

clone_size: NA
j_call: TRBJ2-2
v_call: TRBV4-1
d_call: NA
cdr3_aa: CASSQTPGPSLGELFF
cdr3_nt: TGCGCCAGCAGCCAAACCCCAGGCCCCAGCCTCGGGGAGCTGTTTTTT

clone_size: NA
j_call: TRBJ2-7
v_call: TRBV6-5
d_call: TRBD1
cdr3_aa: CASSGPTGGSYEQYF
cdr3_nt: TGTGCCAGCAGTGGCCCGACAGGGGGCTCCTACGAGCAGTACTTC

clone_size: NA
j_call: TRBJ2-2
v_call: TRBV28
d_call: NA
cdr3_aa: CASSLYGVRALGTGELFF
cdr3_nt: TGTGCCAGCAGTTTATACGGAGTACGGGCACTAGGAACCGGGGAGCTGTTTTTT

clone_size: NA
j_call: TRBJ2-1
v_call: TRBV5-4
d_call: TRBD2
cdr3_aa: CASSQIAGVGGEQFF
cdr3_nt: TGTGCCAGCAGCCAAATAGCGGGAGTCGGCGGTGAGCAGTTCTTC

clone_size: NA
j_call: TRBJ2-1
v_call: TRBV5-1
d_call: TRBD2
cdr3_aa: CASSLGTSGYNEQFF
cdr3_nt: TGCGCCAGCAGCCTGGGGACTAGCGGTTACAATGAGCAGTTCTTC

clone_size: NA
j_call: TRBJ2-4
v_call: TRBV2
d_call: NA
cdr3_aa: CASSVAGAKNIQYF
cdr3_nt: TGTGCCAGCAGTGTGGCTGGAGCCAAAAACATTCAGTACTTC

clone_size: NA
j_call: TRBJ2-3
v_call: TRBV2
d_call: TRBD2
cdr3_aa: CASRGLAARTDTQYF
cdr3_nt: TGTGCCAGCAGGGGACTAGCAGCACGCACAGATACGCAGTATTTT

clone_size: NA
j_call: TRBJ2-1
v_call: TRBV5-8
d_call: TRBD2
cdr3_aa: CASSLSSGRINEQFF
cdr3_nt: TGTGCCAGCAGCTTAAGTAGCGGGAGAATTAATGAGCAGTTCTTC

clone_size: NA
j_call: TRBJ2-7
v_call: TRBV10-3
d_call: TRBD2
cdr3_aa: CAISEPGVAGDYEQYF
cdr3_nt: TGTGCCATCAGTGAACCGGGGGTAGCGGGAGACTACGAGCAGTACTTC

clone_size: NA
j_call: TRBJ2-7
v_call: TRBV4-2
d_call: NA
cdr3_aa: CASSLRQSNSYEQYF
cdr3_nt: TGTGCCAGCAGCTTACGACAATCTAACTCCTACGAGCAGTACTTC

clone_size: few
j_call: TRBJ2-2
v_call: TRBV4-1
d_call: NA
cdr3_aa: CASSLYLGASNTGELFF
cdr3_nt: TGCGCCAGCAGCCTCTACTTGGGCGCCTCGAACACCGGGGAGCTGTTTTTT

clone_size: NA
j_call: TRBJ2-3
v_call: TRBV7-8
d_call: NA
cdr3_aa: CASSGTGFQATQYF
cdr3_nt: TGTGCCAGCAGCGGCACAGGGTTTCAGGCTACGCAGTATTTT

clone_size: NA
j_call: TRBJ2-7
v_call: TRBV5-1
d_call: TRBD1
cdr3_aa: CASSLGTGGREQYF
cdr3_nt: TGCGCCAGCAGCCTGGGGACAGGGGGCCGCGAGCAGTACTTC

clone_size: NA
j_call: TRBJ2-5
v_call: TRBV19
d_call: NA
cdr3_aa: CASGRGEETQYF
cdr3_nt: TGTGCCAGCGGACGCGGGGAGGAGACCCAGTACTTC

clone_size: NA
j_call: TRBJ1-2
v_call: TRBV6-6
d_call: NA
cdr3_aa: CASSTSDRAYGYTF
cdr3_nt: NA

clone_size: NA
j_call: TRBJ2-5
v_call: TRBV6-5
d_call: NA
cdr3_aa: CASTELGGVQETQYF
cdr3_nt: TGTGCCAGCACCGAATTAGGAGGGGTCCAAGAGACCCAGTACTTC

clone_size: once
j_call: TRBJ2-7
v_call: TRBV19
d_call: TRBD2
cdr3_aa: CASSDPGLAGREQYF
cdr3_nt: TGTGCCAGTAGCGACCCGGGACTAGCGGGACGCGAGCAGTACTTC